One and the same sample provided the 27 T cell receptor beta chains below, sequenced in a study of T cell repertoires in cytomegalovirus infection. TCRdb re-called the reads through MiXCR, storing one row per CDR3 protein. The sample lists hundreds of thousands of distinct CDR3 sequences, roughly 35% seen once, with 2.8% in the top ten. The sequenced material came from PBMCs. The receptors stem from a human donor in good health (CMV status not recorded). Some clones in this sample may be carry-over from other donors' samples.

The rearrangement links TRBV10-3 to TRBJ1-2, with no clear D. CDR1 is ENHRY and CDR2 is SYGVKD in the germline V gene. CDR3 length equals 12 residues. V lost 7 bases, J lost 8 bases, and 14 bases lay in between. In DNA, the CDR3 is TGTGCCATCAAGCGAGAAGGGCAAGGCTACACCTTC. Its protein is CAIKREGQGYTF.

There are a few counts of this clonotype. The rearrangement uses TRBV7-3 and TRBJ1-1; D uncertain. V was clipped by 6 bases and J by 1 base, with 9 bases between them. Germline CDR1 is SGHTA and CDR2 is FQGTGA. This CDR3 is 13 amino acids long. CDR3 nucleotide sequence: TGTGCCAGCAGGTTCGACCCGAACACTGAAGCTTTCTTT. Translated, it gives CASRFDPNTEAFF.

This CDR3 reads CASSSSGNPYNEQFF. The DNA of the CDR3 is TGTGCCAGTAGTAGTTCCGGGAATCCCTACAATGAGCAGTTCTTC. This chain links TRBV19 with TRBJ2-1, with D perhaps TRBD2 (5 bases). Per the germline V gene, CDR1 is LNHDA and CDR2 is SQIVND (reference sequence). Trimming cost V 4 bases and J 2 bases, with 12 bases left between them. The CDR3 length is 15 residues.

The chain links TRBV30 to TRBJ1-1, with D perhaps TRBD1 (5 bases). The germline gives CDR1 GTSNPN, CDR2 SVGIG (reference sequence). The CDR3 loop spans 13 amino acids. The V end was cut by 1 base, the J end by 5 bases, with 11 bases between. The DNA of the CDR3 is TGTGCCTGGAGTGAGGGGCGACTGACTGAAGCTTTCTTT. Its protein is CAWSEGRLTEAFF.

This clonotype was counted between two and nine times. DNA of the CDR3: TGTGCCAGCAGCCAGAGTACGGAGACCCAGTACTTC. Translated, it gives CASSQSTETQYF. The rearrangement joins TRBV6-5 to TRBJ2-5; no reliable D call. The germline V and J ends were trimmed by 6 bases and 5 bases, with 10 bases remaining between them. The CDR3 sequence is 12 residues long. Germline V gene sequence: CDR1 MNHEY, CDR2 SVGAGI.

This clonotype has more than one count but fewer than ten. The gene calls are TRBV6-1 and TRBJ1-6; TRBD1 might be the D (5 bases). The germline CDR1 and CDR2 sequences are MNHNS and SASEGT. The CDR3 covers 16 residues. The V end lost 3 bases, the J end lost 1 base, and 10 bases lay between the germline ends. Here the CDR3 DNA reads TGTGCCAGCAGTGACGACAGACTATCCTATAATTCACCCCTCCACTTT. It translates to CASSDDRLSYNSPLHF.

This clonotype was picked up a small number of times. This CDR3 reads CASSTSGITDTQYF. In DNA form, the CDR3 reads TGTGCCAGCAGCACTAGCGGGATCACAGATACGCAGTATTTT. V is TRBV6-6 and J is TRBJ2-3; 10 bases line up with TRBD2. Germline CDR1 MNHNY, CDR2 SVGAGI (reference sequence). V was clipped by 6 bases and J by 2 bases; unmatched bases: 2. The CDR3 is 14 residues long.

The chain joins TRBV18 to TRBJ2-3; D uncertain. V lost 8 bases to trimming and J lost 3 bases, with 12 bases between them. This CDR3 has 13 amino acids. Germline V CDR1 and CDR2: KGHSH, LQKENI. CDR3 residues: CASPYMSTDTQYF. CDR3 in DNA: TGTGCCAGCCCCTATATGTCGACAGATACGCAGTATTTT. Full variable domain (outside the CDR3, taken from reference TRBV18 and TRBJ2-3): NAGVMQNPRHLVRRRGQEARLRCSPMKGHSHVYWYRQLPEEGLKFMVYLQKENIIDESGMPKERFSAEFPKEGPSILRIQQVVRGDSAAYFCASPYMSTDTQYFGPGTRLTVL.

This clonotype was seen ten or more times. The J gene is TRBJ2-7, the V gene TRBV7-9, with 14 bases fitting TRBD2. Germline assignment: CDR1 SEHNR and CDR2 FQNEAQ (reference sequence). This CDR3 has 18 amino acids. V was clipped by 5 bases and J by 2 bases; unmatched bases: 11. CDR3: CASSPDRGLAGVTYEQYF. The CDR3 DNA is TGTGCCAGCAGCCCGGACAGGGGACTAGCGGGGGTTACCTACGAGCAGTACTTC.

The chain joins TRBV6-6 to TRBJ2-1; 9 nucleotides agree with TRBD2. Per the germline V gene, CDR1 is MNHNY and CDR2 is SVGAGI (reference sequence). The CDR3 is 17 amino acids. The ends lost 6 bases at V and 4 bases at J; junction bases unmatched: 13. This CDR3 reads CASSRVPQRGVYNEQFF. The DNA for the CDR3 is TGTGCCAGCAGCCGAGTACCCCAGCGGGGGGTATACAATGAGCAGTTCTTC.

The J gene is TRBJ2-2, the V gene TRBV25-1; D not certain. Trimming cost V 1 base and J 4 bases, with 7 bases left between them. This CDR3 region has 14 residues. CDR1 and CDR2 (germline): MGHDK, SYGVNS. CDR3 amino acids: CASSELGSTGELFF. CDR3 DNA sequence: TGTGCCAGCAGTGAATTGGGTAGCACCGGGGAGCTGTTTTTT. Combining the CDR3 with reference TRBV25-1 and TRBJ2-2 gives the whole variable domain EADIYQTPRYLVIGTGKKITLECSQTMGHDKMYWYQQDPGMELHLIHYSYGVNSTEKGDLSSESTVSRIRTEHFPLTLESARPSHTSQYLCASSELGSTGELFFGEGSRLTVL.

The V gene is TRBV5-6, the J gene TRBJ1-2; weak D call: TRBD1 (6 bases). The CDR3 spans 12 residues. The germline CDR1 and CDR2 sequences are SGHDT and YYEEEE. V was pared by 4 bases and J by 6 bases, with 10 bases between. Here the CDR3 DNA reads TGTGCCAGCAGCGTTGGACAGAATGGCTACACCTTC. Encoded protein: CASSVGQNGYTF.

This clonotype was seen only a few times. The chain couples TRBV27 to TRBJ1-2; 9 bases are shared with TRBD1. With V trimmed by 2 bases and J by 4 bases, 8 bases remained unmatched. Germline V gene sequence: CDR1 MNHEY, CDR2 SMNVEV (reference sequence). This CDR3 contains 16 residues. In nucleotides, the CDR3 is TGTGCCAGCAGTTTAGTTGGGACAGGGTTGGTCTATGGCTACACCTTC. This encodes CASSLVGTGLVYGYTF.

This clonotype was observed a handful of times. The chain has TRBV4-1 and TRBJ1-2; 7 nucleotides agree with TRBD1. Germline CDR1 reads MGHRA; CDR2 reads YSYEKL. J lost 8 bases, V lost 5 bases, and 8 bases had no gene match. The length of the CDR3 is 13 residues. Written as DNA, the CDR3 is TGCGCCAGCAGCACAGGGGTCGAGAAAGGCTACACCTTC. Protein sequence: CASSTGVEKGYTF.

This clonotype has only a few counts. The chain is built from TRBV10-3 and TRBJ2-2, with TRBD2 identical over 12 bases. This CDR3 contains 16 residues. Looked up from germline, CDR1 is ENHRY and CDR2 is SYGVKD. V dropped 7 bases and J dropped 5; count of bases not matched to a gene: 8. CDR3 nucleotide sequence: TGTGCCATCACCTCTAGCGGGGGGGCCACGACCGGGGAGCTGTTTTTT. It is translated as CAITSSGGATTGELFF.

CDR3 coding DNA: TGTGCCAGCCAGAGGGGGCGGGATGGCTACACCTTC. Residues: CASQRGRDGYTF. The V call is TRBV6-6, the J call TRBJ1-2; 7 nucleotides align to TRBD1. In germline, CDR1 is MNHNY, CDR2 SVGAGI (reference sequence). Trimming took 8 bases from V and 6 from J; bases not matched to a gene: 6. The CDR3 spans 12 residues.

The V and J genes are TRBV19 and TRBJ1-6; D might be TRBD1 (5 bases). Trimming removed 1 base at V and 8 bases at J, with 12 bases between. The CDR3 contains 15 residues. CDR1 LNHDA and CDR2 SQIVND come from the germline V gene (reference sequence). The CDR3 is CASSIARTSDSPLHF. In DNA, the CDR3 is TGTGCCAGTAGTATAGCCAGGACATCGGATTCACCCCTCCACTTT.

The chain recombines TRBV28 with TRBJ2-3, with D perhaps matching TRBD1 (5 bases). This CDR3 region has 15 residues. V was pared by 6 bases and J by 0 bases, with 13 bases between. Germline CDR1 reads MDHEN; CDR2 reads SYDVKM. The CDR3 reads CASSKDSTSTDTQYF. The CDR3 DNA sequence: TGTGCCAGCAGCAAAGACAGCACTAGCACAGATACGCAGTATTTT.

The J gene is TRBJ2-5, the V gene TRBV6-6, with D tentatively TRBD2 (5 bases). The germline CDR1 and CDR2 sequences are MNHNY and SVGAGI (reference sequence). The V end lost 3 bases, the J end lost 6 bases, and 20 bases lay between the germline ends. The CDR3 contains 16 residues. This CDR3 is CASSYPAAEELKTQYF. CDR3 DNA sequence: TGTGCCAGCAGTTATCCGGCGGCGGAGGAGCTCAAGACCCAGTACTTC.

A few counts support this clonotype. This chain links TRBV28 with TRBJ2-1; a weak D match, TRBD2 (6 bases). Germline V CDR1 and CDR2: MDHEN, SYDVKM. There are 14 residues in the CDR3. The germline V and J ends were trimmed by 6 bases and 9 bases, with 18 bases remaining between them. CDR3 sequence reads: CASSLFRRGGEQFF. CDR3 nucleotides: TGTGCCAGCAGCCTCTTCCGGCGGGGCGGTGAGCAGTTCTTC.

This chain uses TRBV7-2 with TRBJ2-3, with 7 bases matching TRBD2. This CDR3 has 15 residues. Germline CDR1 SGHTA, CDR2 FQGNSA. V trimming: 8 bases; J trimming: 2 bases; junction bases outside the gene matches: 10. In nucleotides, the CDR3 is TGTGCCAGCGGCTCCAGCGGGACTTACACAGATACGCAGTATTTT. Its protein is CASGSSGTYTDTQYF.

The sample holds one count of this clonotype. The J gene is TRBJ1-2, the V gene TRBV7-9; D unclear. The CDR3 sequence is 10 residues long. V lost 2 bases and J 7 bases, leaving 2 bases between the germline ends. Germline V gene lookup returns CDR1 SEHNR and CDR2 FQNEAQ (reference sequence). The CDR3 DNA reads TGTGCCAGCAGCTTAAGTGGCTACACCTTC. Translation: CASSLSGYTF.

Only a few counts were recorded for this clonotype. The DNA of the CDR3 is TGTGCCAGCAGCTTAGAATCTCCGCGGGGCCATAATTCACCCCTCCACTTT. It translates to CASSLESPRGHNSPLHF. V gene TRBV11-2 combines with J gene TRBJ1-6, with D possibly matching TRBD1 (5 bases). The germline V gene encodes CDR1 SGHAT and CDR2 FQNNGV. This CDR3 comprises 17 residues. Trimming took off 0 bases at V and 5 bases at J, with 14 bases between the two ends.

CDR3 amino acids: CASHRVSGNTIYF. The CDR3 nucleotides are TGTGCCAGCCACAGGGTCTCTGGAAACACCATATATTTT. This chain joins TRBV18 and TRBJ1-3, with D possibly matching TRBD1 (6 bases). The CDR3 spans 13 residues. Trimming took off 8 bases at V and 0 bases at J, with 8 bases between the two ends. The germline CDR1 and CDR2 sequences are KGHSH and LQKENI. The full variable domain, with the rest looked up from reference TRBV18 and TRBJ1-3, is NAGVMQNPRHLVRRRGQEARLRCSPMKGHSHVYWYRQLPEEGLKFMVYLQKENIIDESGMPKERFSAEFPKEGPSILRIQQVVRGDSAAYFCASHRVSGNTIYFGEGSWLTVV.

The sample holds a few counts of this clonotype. CDR3 sequence reads: CASSPVVALGTGELFF. The DNA for the CDR3 is TGTGCCAGCTCACCCGTGGTGGCACTCGGCACCGGGGAGCTGTTTTTT. V and J are TRBV18 and TRBJ2-2; D is uncertain. The CDR3 loop spans 16 amino acids. V lost 3 bases to trimming and J lost 4 bases, with 15 bases between them. Germline lookup yields CDR1 KGHSH and CDR2 LQKENI.

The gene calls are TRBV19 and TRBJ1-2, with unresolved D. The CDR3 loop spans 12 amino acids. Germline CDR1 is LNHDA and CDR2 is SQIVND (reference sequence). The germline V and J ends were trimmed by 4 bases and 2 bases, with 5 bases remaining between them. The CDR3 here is CASSRSNYGYTF. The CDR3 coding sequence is TGTGCCAGTAGTAGAAGCAACTATGGCTACACCTTC.

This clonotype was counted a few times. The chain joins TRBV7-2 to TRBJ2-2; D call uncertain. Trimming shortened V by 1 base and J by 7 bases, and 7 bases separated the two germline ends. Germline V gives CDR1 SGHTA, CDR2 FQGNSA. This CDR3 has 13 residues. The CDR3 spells CASSLVFNGELFF. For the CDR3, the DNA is TGTGCCAGCAGCTTAGTATTTAACGGGGAGCTGTTTTTT.